This T cell receptor beta chain stems from a study of beta chain features in type 1 diabetes. Whole-study results and caveats: The similarity of naive, central memory and Treg TCRB repertoires appeared greater among patients than among healthy donors. Patients with Type 1 diabetes showed moderately but significantly shorter TCRB CDR3s in all four CD4+ subsets.

The isolated RNA, all of it, was reverse transcribed, so expressed TCRB transcripts were what got sequenced. Libraries were prepared by immunoSEQ multiplex PCR; TCRdb keeps only in-frame clonotypes and omits some of them. Of just over 150,000 clones listed, roughly 11% were seen once; the top ten hold about 2%. This clone was observed a few times. Its specificity is unknown. The CDR3 covers 13 residues. Germline V gene lookup returns CDR1 SEHNR and CDR2 FQNEAQ (reference sequence). Trimming pared 5 bases from V and 8 bases from J, leaving 15 bases between. The chain couples TRBV7-9 to TRBJ1-1; no definite D call. The receptor comes from a man between 18 and 29 years old in good health. Material for sequencing was central memory CD4+ T cells from blood. The DNA of the CDR3 is TGTGCCAGCAGCGGTTCGGCCAGACGGGAAGCTTTCTTT. Its translation: CASSGSARREAFF.